The 32 T cell receptor beta chains presented below share a single source sample, sequenced in a study of T cells in tuberculosis. After thawing and overnight rest, PBMC were stained with GMM-loaded CD1B tetramer, viability dye and anti-CD3 for sorting. C32 glucose monomycolate from Rhodococcus equi was loaded onto the CD1B tetramers. Using immunoSEQ multiplex PCR, the repertoire was profiled, and TCRdb retains in-frame clones only, with some absent. The sample gives approximately 59,000 clones, 88% of which show up once; 21% is in the top ten. The source material was CD1b-GMM tetramer-negative cells sorted from PBMCs. Receptor source: an adult woman with latent tuberculosis.

The chain has TRBV7-3 and TRBJ2-4; 10 bases align to TRBD1. Looked up from germline, CDR1 is SGHTA and CDR2 is FQGTGA. The CDR3 length is 15 residues. Losses at the gene ends were 3 bases for V and 8 bases for J; bases not matched to a gene: 7. The CDR3 region has the DNA TGTGCCAGCAGCTTTCCGACAGGGGGCACGGACATTCAGTACTTC. This gives the protein CASSFPTGGTDIQYF.

The chain is built from TRBV7-9 and TRBJ1-2, with TRBD1 matching over 8 bases. V gave up 4 bases and J gave up 4 bases; unmatched junction bases: 11. Germline V gene sequence: CDR1 SEHNR, CDR2 FQNEAQ (reference sequence). There are 16 residues in the CDR3. Here the CDR3 reads CASSWWVTGDLYGYTF. The CDR3 nucleotides are TGTGCCAGCAGCTGGTGGGTGACAGGGGATCTCTATGGCTACACCTTC.

The gene calls are TRBV19 and TRBJ2-1; TRBD1 matches 7 bases. Germline-derived CDR1 and CDR2 are LNHDA and SQIVND (reference sequence). V lost 7 bases to trimming and J lost 3 bases; unmatched junction nucleotides: 0. This CDR3 is 12 amino acids long. The CDR3 coding sequence is TGTGCCAGTACAGGGGGCTACAATGAGCAGTTCTTC. Translating it yields CASTGGYNEQFF.

This chain joins TRBV19 and TRBJ1-1, with D possibly TRBD1 on 6 matching bases. Trimming took off 6 bases at V and 7 bases at J, with 12 bases between the two ends. Germline assignment: CDR1 LNHDA and CDR2 SQIVND (reference sequence). The CDR3 sequence is 12 residues long. CDR3 nucleotides: TGTGCCAGTAGCTTTCCACAGGGTGAAGCTTTCTTT. Encoded protein: CASSFPQGEAFF.

The chain employs TRBV2 and TRBJ1-2, with TRBD1 matching 7 bases. This CDR3 is 15 amino acids long. Germline V gives CDR1 SNHLY, CDR2 FYNNEI. J lost 8 bases, V lost 2 bases, and 11 bases had no gene match. Here the CDR3 reads CASSEWDRQGGGYTF. DNA for the CDR3: TGTGCCAGCAGTGAATGGGACAGACAGGGAGGAGGCTACACCTTC.

In its sample, this clone was seen once. The rearrangement joins TRBV2 to TRBJ2-5; D might be TRBD1 (5 bases). The CDR3 length is 19 residues. The germline V gene has CDR1 SNHLY and CDR2 FYNNEI. V was shortened by 2 bases and J by 5 bases, with 27 bases between the two germline ends. CDR3 sequence: CASSERQRGGHGVRETQYF. The CDR3 DNA follows: TGTGCCAGCAGTGAACGGCAACGTGGCGGACACGGAGTTAGGGAGACCCAGTACTTC.

The gene calls are TRBV19 and TRBJ1-2; D is undetermined. The V end lost 6 bases, the J end lost 4 bases, and 18 bases lay between the germline ends. The CDR3 contains 15 residues. CDR1 and CDR2 from the germline V gene are LNHDA and SQIVND (reference sequence). The CDR3 region is CASRLSHLSGYGYTF. The CDR3 DNA reads TGTGCCAGTAGATTATCCCATCTCAGTGGCTATGGCTACACCTTC. The whole variable domain, remainder taken from reference TRBV19 and TRBJ1-2, is DGGITQSPKYLFRKEGQNVTLSCEQNLNHDAMYWYRQDPGQGLRLIYYSQIVNDFQKGDIAEGYSVSREKKESFPLTVTSAQKNPTAFYLCASRLSHLSGYGYTFGSGTRLTVV.

The chain recombines TRBV19 with TRBJ1-1; perhaps TRBD1 as D (5 bases). Deletions cut 3 bases from V and 4 bases from J, with 9 bases between. This CDR3 is 13 amino acids long. Germline V gene sequence: CDR1 LNHDA, CDR2 SQIVND (reference sequence). The CDR3: CASSIGGTTEAFF. The CDR3 coding sequence is TGTGCCAGTAGTATCGGAGGGACCACTGAAGCTTTCTTT.

V is TRBV7-8 and J is TRBJ2-3; the D gene is possibly TRBD2 (6 bases). Trimming removed 0 bases at V and 6 bases at J, with 10 bases between. Germline V gene sequence: CDR1 SGHVS, CDR2 FQNEAQ. The CDR3 spans 14 residues. CDR3 sequence (DNA): TGTGCCAGCAGCTTAGCGGGGGGTATGGATACGCAGTATTTT. Translation gives CASSLAGGMDTQYF. The variable domain in full, with the rest retrieved from reference TRBV7-8 and TRBJ2-3, is GAGVSQSPRYKVAKRGQDVALRCDPISGHVSLFWYQQALGQGPEFLTYFQNEAQLDKSGLPSDRFFAERPEGSVSTLKIQRTQQEDSAVYLCASSLAGGMDTQYFGPGTRLTVL.

The gene calls are TRBV21-1 and TRBJ1-4; the DNA was not compared with TRBD1, the D call given in the table. TRBV21-1 is a known pseudogene. This CDR3 spans 20 amino acids. The CDR3 here is CASSKLGQGRLFSTNEKLFF. The CDR3 nucleotides are TGTGCCAGCAGCAAACTGGGACAGGGGCGTCTCTTCTCAACTAATGAAAAACTGTTTTTT.

The chain recombines TRBV30 with TRBJ2-7; TRBD1 agrees at 8 bases. Germline assignment: CDR1 GTSNPN and CDR2 SVGIG (reference sequence). V trimming: 3 bases; J trimming: 0 bases; junction bases outside the gene matches: 7. This CDR3 has 15 amino acids. Written as DNA, the CDR3 is TGTGCCTGGAGAGACCCGGGACAGGCCTCCTACGAGCAGTACTTC. It encodes CAWRDPGQASYEQYF.

This chain uses TRBV7-8 with TRBJ2-7; unclear D gene. V was shortened by 0 bases and J by 5 bases, with 17 bases between the two germline ends. The germline V gene has CDR1 SGHVS and CDR2 FQNEAQ. The CDR3 is 16 residues long. The CDR3 here is CASSLALLGHPHEQYF. DNA of the CDR3: TGTGCCAGCAGCTTAGCGCTGCTTGGGCACCCCCACGAGCAGTACTTC.

The V and J genes are TRBV13 and TRBJ2-3, with 12 positions matching TRBD2. Germline values: CDR1 PRHDT, CDR2 FYEKMQ (reference sequence). J gave up 1 base and V 5 bases, and 7 bases lay outside the gene matches. This CDR3 has 17 amino acids. For the CDR3, the DNA is TGTGCCAGCAGCCCGGGACTAGCGGGCGCGCGCACAGATACGCAGTATTTT. Amino acids: CASSPGLAGARTDTQYF.

J is TRBJ2-7 and V is TRBV19; 9 nucleotides line up with TRBD2. V shed 3 bases and J 1 base; nucleotides not matched to a gene: 4. Germline V gene data show CDR1 as LNHDA and CDR2 as SQIVND (reference sequence). The CDR3 is 15 amino acids. The CDR3: CASSIGLAGSYEQYF. The DNA of the CDR3 is TGTGCCAGTAGTATCGGTCTAGCGGGATCCTACGAGCAGTACTTC.

This clone was recorded only once. The J gene is TRBJ2-1, the V gene TRBV7-9; D gene unclear. Trimming shortened V by 5 bases and J by 0 bases, and 14 bases separated the two germline ends. This CDR3 contains 16 residues. Germline lookup yields CDR1 SEHNR and CDR2 FQNEAQ (reference sequence). The CDR3 region has the DNA TGTGCCAGCAGCCCTTATGAGGTCCTCTCCTACAATGAGCAGTTCTTC. Translating gives CASSPYEVLSYNEQFF.

The rearrangement links TRBV30 to TRBJ1-5, with D possibly being TRBD1 (6 bases). Germline V CDR1 and CDR2: GTSNPN, SVGIG (reference sequence). With 5 bases removed from V and 2 bases from J, the gap between germline ends came to 19 bases. The CDR3 contains 16 residues. The CDR3 nucleotides read TGTGCCTGGCAACCTCAGGGGCCGGTGGGCAATCAGCCCCAGCATTTT. Its translation is CAWQPQGPVGNQPQHF.

The chain recombines TRBV7-9 with TRBJ2-3; 7 bases fit TRBD2. The ends lost 4 bases at V and 2 bases at J; junction bases unmatched: 3. This CDR3 has 14 amino acids. CDR1 is SEHNR, CDR2 FQNEAQ, per germline (reference sequence). CDR3 coding DNA: TGTGCCAGCAGCTCGGGGGGATCCACAGATACGCAGTATTTT. As protein: CASSSGGSTDTQYF.

The rearrangement joins TRBV2 to TRBJ2-3; TRBD2 is a possible D gene (7 bases). Trimming shortened V by 3 bases and J by 6 bases, and 19 bases separated the two germline ends. Germline V gene lookup returns CDR1 SNHLY and CDR2 FYNNEI. The CDR3 loop spans 16 amino acids. The CDR3 nucleotides read TGTGCCAGCAGTGATGCTTTGGCGGGGGCTAAGGATACGCAGTATTTT. It specifies CASSDALAGAKDTQYF.

The V gene is TRBV18, the J gene TRBJ2-3; 12 nucleotides line up with TRBD2. This CDR3 is 17 amino acids long. V shed 4 bases, J shed 1 base, and the junction held 6 bases outside the gene matches. Germline V gene data show CDR1 as KGHSH and CDR2 as LQKENI. CDR3 coding DNA: TGTGCCAGCTCACAAGGACTAGCGGGGACTCGCACAGATACGCAGTATTTT. Protein product: CASSQGLAGTRTDTQYF.

The rearrangement uses TRBV30 and TRBJ1-6, with TRBD1 as a possible D gene (5 bases). This CDR3 comprises 14 residues. With 4 bases removed from V and 5 bases from J, the gap between germline ends came to 12 bases. Germline values: CDR1 GTSNPN, CDR2 SVGIG (reference sequence). The CDR3 loop is CAWTGWSDNSPLHF. Written as DNA, the CDR3 is TGTGCCTGGACAGGGTGGTCGGATAATTCACCCCTCCACTTT.

This chain uses TRBV6-1 with TRBJ2-7; 11 nucleotides align to TRBD2. CDR3 size: 14 residues. The J segment lost 2 bases and the V segment lost 3 bases, leaving 0 bases of the junction unmatched. Per the germline V gene, CDR1 is MNHNS and CDR2 is SASEGT. Here the CDR3 DNA reads TGTGCCAGCAGTGAGACTAGCGGGACCTACGAGCAGTACTTC. It codes for CASSETSGTYEQYF.

The gene calls are TRBV6-1 and TRBJ2-3; the D is unclear. V was clipped by 6 bases and J by 7 bases, with 8 bases between them. The CDR3 sequence is 11 residues long. Germline CDR1 is MNHNS and CDR2 is SASEGT. CDR3 bases: TGTGCCAGCAGGTCTGGGCATACGCAGTATTTT. This translates into CASRSGHTQYF.

This clone was seen once. This rearrangement joins TRBV19 to TRBJ2-3; the match to TRBD1 covers 8 bases. The CDR3 is 13 amino acids. J gave up 0 bases and V 8 bases, and 1 base lay outside the gene matches. Germline V lookup: CDR1 LNHDA, CDR2 SQIVND (reference sequence). In DNA form, the CDR3 reads TGTGCCAGTCGGACAGGGAGCACAGATACGCAGTATTTT. This gives the protein CASRTGSTDTQYF.

The genes are TRBV7-2 and TRBJ1-5; 12 bases agree with TRBD1. The germline gives CDR1 SGHTA, CDR2 FQGNSA. The CDR3 totals 15 residues. J gave up 5 bases and V 5 bases, and 4 bases lay outside the gene matches. The CDR3 reads CASSAGTGGYQPQHF. The CDR3 DNA follows: TGTGCCAGCAGCGCCGGGACAGGGGGCTATCAGCCCCAGCATTTT. The full variable domain, in which reference TRBV7-2 and TRBJ1-5 provide the parts outside the CDR3, is GAGVSQSPSNKVTEKGKDVELRCDPISGHTALYWYRQSLGQGLEFLIYFQGNSAPDKSGLPSDRFSAERTGGSVSTLTIQRTQQEDSAVYLCASSAGTGGYQPQHFGDGTRLSIL.

By frequency in the sample, this clone is medium-sized. Here the CDR3 reads CASSHPGQGAYEQYF. The CDR3 bases are TGTGCCAGTAGCCACCCGGGACAGGGTGCCTACGAGCAGTACTTC. The chain links TRBV19 to TRBJ2-7; 9 positions match TRBD1. CDR3 length equals 15 residues. Germline V gene data show CDR1 as LNHDA and CDR2 as SQIVND (reference sequence). Unmatched junction bases numbered 8, after V lost 6 bases and J lost 2 bases.

J is TRBJ2-1 and V is TRBV6-6; D possibly corresponds to TRBD2 (6 bases). Germline V gene data show CDR1 as MNHNY and CDR2 as SVGAGI (reference sequence). This CDR3 is built from 15 residues. Trimming cost V 5 bases and J 6 bases, with 17 bases left between them. The CDR3 nucleotides are TGTGCCAGCAGTCCCTTCTTAAAGGGAGGCAATGAGCAGTTCTTC. Its protein product is CASSPFLKGGNEQFF.

The chain combines TRBV27 with TRBJ1-6; unclear D gene. There are 14 residues in the CDR3. V lost 0 bases, J lost 11 bases, and 11 bases lay in between. Germline CDR1 is MNHEY and CDR2 is SMNVEV (reference sequence). The CDR3 sequence is CASSLSAGRPPLHF. The CDR3 nucleotides are TGTGCCAGCAGTTTATCGGCAGGCCGGCCACCCCTCCACTTT.

Comments on this clone: The junction shows a germline mismatch at one end, possibly a read error. This chain links TRBV6-1 with TRBJ2-3; D possibly corresponds to TRBD1 (7 bases). This CDR3 has 13 amino acids. Per the germline V gene, CDR1 is MNHNS and CDR2 is SASEGT. The CDR3 protein is CASRDRRVDRQYF. CDR3 DNA sequence: TGTGCCAGCAGGGACAGGAGGGTTGATAGGCAGTATTTT.

V is TRBV5-1 and J is TRBJ2-5; 8 bases agree with TRBD2. The germline CDR1 and CDR2 sequences are SGHRS and YFSETQ. This CDR3 has 16 residues. V shed 3 bases, J shed 1 base, and the junction held 8 bases outside the gene matches. The CDR3 DNA follows: TGCGCCAGCAGCTCTACTGTAAGCGGGGGCCAAGAGACCCAGTACTTC. Translating it yields CASSSTVSGGQETQYF.

The chain combines TRBV5-3 with TRBJ2-3, with 9 bases lining up with TRBD1. TRBV5-3 is sorted into the ORF group, with uncertain function. V trimming: 3 bases; J trimming: 4 bases; junction bases outside the gene matches: 12. The CDR3 consists of 17 residues. CDR3 sequence: CARSYIPGQGIADTQYF. As DNA, the CDR3 is TGTGCCAGAAGCTACATTCCGGGACAGGGTATTGCAGATACGCAGTATTTT.

The rearrangement uses TRBV11-3 and TRBJ1-1; 8 bases fit TRBD1. V shed 5 bases and J 3 bases; nucleotides not matched to a gene: 5. Germline CDR1 SGHNT, CDR2 YENEEA. The CDR3 sequence is 14 residues long. The CDR3 region is CASSHRGADTEAFF. The CDR3, as DNA: TGTGCCAGCAGCCACAGGGGGGCCGACACTGAAGCTTTCTTT.

The chain links TRBV6-1 to TRBJ2-1; 11 bases line up with TRBD2. Germline-derived CDR1 and CDR2 are MNHNS and SASEGT. The trim removed 6 bases at V and 8 bases at J, leaving 6 bases unmatched. The length of the CDR3 is 14 residues. CDR3 sequence: CASSPGLAVYEQFF. CDR3 bases: TGTGCCAGCAGCCCGGGACTAGCGGTTTATGAGCAGTTCTTC.